The 14 T cell receptor beta chains given below trace back to one sample, sequenced in a study of early T cells in non-severe SARS-CoV-2 infection. Using its own MiXCR run on the 5' RACE reads, TCRdb lists one record per CDR3 protein. The table lists roughly 80,000 distinct CDR3 sequences, roughly 16% of them singletons. Sequenced input: whole blood. These receptors all stem from an adult who was a healthcare worker with PCR-confirmed SARS-CoV-2 infection or an uninfected control (not recorded which).

The V and J genes are TRBV15 and TRBJ2-2; D gene unclear. This CDR3 has 11 amino acids. CDR1 is LNHNV and CDR2 is YYDKDF in the germline V gene (reference sequence). Trimming removed 3 bases from V and 6 bases from J, with 2 bases in between. The CDR3 sequence: CATSSSGELFF. The CDR3 coding sequence is TGTGCCACCAGCAGTTCCGGGGAGCTGTTTTTT.

This clonotype turned up a few times. The chain uses TRBV12-3 or TRBV12-4 and TRBJ1-4; 10 nucleotides match TRBD1. V shed 5 bases, J shed 10 bases, and the junction held 16 bases outside the gene matches. This CDR3 spans 17 amino acids. The CDR3 nucleotides are TGTGCCAGCAGTGGCCCGACAGGGGGCAAAGGTGGTGGAAAACTGTTTTTT. The encoded protein is CASSGPTGGKGGGKLFF.

Note on this clonotype: Just one base apart from a much larger clone, this may be a read error. V is TRBV4-1 and J is TRBJ2-3; possible D gene TRBD2, 6 bases. V lost 0 bases to trimming and J lost 1 base, with 8 bases between them. This CDR3 comprises 15 residues. Looked up from germline, CDR1 is MGHRA and CDR2 is YSYEKL. This CDR3 is CASSQERDGTDTQYF. CDR3 nucleotides: TGCGCCAGCAGCCAAGAGCGGGACGGCACAGATACGCAGTATTTT.

V and J are TRBV6-2 or TRBV6-3 and TRBJ1-1; D may be TRBD1 (5 bases). From germline, CDR1 is MNHEY and CDR2 SVGEGT. V was shortened by 5 bases and J by 4 bases, with 14 bases between the two germline ends. The CDR3 covers 14 residues. The CDR3 DNA follows: TGTGCCAGCAGTACGGGACCGGCGGGCACTGAAGCTTTCTTT. Translated, it gives CASSTGPAGTEAFF.

The rearrangement joins TRBV5-6 to TRBJ2-7; D gene ambiguous. This CDR3 spans 13 amino acids. Trimming pared 1 base from V and 3 bases from J, leaving 8 bases between. Germline V CDR1 and CDR2: SGHDT, YYEEEE. CDR3 bases: TGTGCCAGCAGCTTGCGTCACCGCTACGAGCAGTACTTC. Amino acids: CASSLRHRYEQYF. Variable domain in full (rest from reference TRBV5-6 and TRBJ2-7): DAGVTQSPTHLIKTRGQQVTLRCSPKSGHDTVSWYQQALGQGPQFIFQYYEEEERQRGNFPDRFSGHQFPNYSSELNVNALLLGDSALYLCASSLRHRYEQYFGPGTRLTVT.

This clonotype came up a few times. The gene calls are TRBV28 and TRBJ1-2; the D gene is possibly TRBD1 (5 bases). The CDR3 contains 12 residues. Germline-derived CDR1 and CDR2 are MDHEN and SYDVKM. The V end lost 2 bases, the J end lost 5 bases, and 6 bases lay between the germline ends. The CDR3: CASSLEGYGYTF. DNA for the CDR3: TGTGCCAGCAGTTTAGAGGGGTATGGCTACACCTTC.

The chain has TRBV18 and TRBJ2-7; tentative D call: TRBD1 (5 bases). In germline, CDR1 is KGHSH, CDR2 LQKENI. The CDR3 covers 13 residues. With 2 bases removed from V and 5 bases from J, the gap between germline ends came to 10 bases. CDR3 DNA: TGTGCCAGCTCACCAAGGACACTCAACGAGCAGTACTTC. It encodes CASSPRTLNEQYF.

The J gene is TRBJ2-2, the V gene TRBV19; D uncertain. V gave up 3 bases and J gave up 1 base, with 6 bases separating them. There are 14 residues in the CDR3. Germline assignment: CDR1 LNHDA and CDR2 SQIVND (reference sequence). CDR3 nucleotides: TGTGCCAGTAGTATTACTCGGAACACCGGGGAGCTGTTTTTT. It specifies CASSITRNTGELFF.

The chain joins TRBV9 to TRBJ2-7; D is perhaps TRBD2 (5 bases). V lost 3 bases and J 6 bases, leaving 16 bases between the germline ends. Per the germline V gene, CDR1 is SGDLS and CDR2 is YYNGEE. CDR3 size: 14 residues. Written as DNA, the CDR3 is TGTGCCAGCAGCGGAATAGCGTGGTCGGGCGAGCAGTACTTC. Translating gives CASSGIAWSGEQYF.

A few counts support this clonotype. V usage is TRBV7-2 and J usage is TRBJ1-1; 9 nucleotides align to TRBD1. V trimming: 3 bases; J trimming: 4 bases; junction bases outside the gene matches: 6. Germline CDR1 and CDR2: SGHTA and FQGNSA. This CDR3 comprises 15 residues. CDR3 in amino acids: CASSLGTGPSTEAFF. In DNA form, the CDR3 reads TGTGCCAGCAGCTTGGGGACAGGGCCGAGCACTGAAGCTTTCTTT.

J is TRBJ2-3 and V is TRBV6-2 or TRBV6-3, with D maybe TRBD2 (6 bases). Germline CDR1 is MNHEY and CDR2 is SVGEGT. The V end was cut by 6 bases, the J end by 5 bases, with 24 bases between. CDR3 length equals 17 residues. The CDR3 DNA sequence: TGTGCCAGCAGCACCCGGGGGACTCTCTATTCCAAAGATACGCAGTATTTT. This gives the protein CASSTRGTLYSKDTQYF.

Concerning this clonotype itself: This may come from a read error, since a much larger clone is one base off. The CDR3 spells CSAREPGTRGGEQYF. The CDR3 DNA is TGCAGTGCTAGAGAACCCGGGACAAGGGGCGGCGAGCAGTACTTC. V and J are TRBV20-1 and TRBJ2-7; perhaps TRBD1 as D (6 bases). Germline V gene data show CDR1 as DFQATT and CDR2 as SNEGSKA (reference sequence). V gave up 0 bases and J gave up 6 bases, with 18 bases separating them. There are 15 residues in the CDR3.

This sequence joins TRBV6-2 or TRBV6-3 and TRBJ2-1; D perhaps matches TRBD2 (6 bases). The CDR3 covers 15 residues. CDR1 is MNHEY, CDR2 SVGEGT, per germline. The V end was cut by 2 bases, the J end by 0 bases, with 8 bases between. The CDR3, as DNA: TGTGCCAGCAGTTACGGCGGGGTCTCCTACAATGAGCAGTTCTTC. Protein: CASSYGGVSYNEQFF.

The chain has TRBV6-2 or TRBV6-3 and TRBJ1-1; D not certain. The CDR3 totals 15 residues. Germline CDR1 is MNHEY and CDR2 is SVGEGT. Trimming left V 3 bases short and J 0 bases short, with 11 bases between. CDR3 DNA sequence: TGTGCCAGCAGTTATGGGCTTCCTATGAACACTGAAGCTTTCTTT. Its translation: CASSYGLPMNTEAFF.